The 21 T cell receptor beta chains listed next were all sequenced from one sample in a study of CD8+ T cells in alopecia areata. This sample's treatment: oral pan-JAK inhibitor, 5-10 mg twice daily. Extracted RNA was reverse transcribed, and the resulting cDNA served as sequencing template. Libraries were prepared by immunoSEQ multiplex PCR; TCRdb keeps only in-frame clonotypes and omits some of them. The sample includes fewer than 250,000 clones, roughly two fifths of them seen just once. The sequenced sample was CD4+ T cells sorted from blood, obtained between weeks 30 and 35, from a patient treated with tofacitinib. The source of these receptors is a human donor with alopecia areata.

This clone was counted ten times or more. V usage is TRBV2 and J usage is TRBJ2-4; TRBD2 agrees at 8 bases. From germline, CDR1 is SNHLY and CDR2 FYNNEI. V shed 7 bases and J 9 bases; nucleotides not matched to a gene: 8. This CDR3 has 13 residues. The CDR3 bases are TGTGCCAGCACATCTAGCGGGTTTGGCATTCAGTACTTC. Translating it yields CASTSSGFGIQYF.

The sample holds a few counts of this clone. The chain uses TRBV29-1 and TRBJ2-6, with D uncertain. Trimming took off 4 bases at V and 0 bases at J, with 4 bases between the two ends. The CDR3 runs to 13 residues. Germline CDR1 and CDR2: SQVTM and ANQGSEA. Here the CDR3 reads CSVAVSGANVLTF. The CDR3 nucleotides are TGCAGCGTTGCGGTCTCTGGGGCCAACGTCCTGACTTTC.

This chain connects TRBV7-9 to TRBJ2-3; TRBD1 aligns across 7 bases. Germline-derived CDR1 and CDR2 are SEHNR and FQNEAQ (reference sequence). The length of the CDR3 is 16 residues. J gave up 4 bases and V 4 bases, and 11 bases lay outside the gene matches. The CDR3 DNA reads TGTGCCAGCAGCTGGGGTAGGGGGCAGTTCGCAGATACGCAGTATTTT. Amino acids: CASSWGRGQFADTQYF.

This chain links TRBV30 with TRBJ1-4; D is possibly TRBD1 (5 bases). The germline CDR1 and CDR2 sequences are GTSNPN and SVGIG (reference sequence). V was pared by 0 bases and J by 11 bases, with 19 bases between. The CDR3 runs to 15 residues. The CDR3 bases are TGTGCCTGGAGTGTACTCTGGGGGGAGAGGGAGAAACTGTTTTTT. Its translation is CAWSVLWGEREKLFF. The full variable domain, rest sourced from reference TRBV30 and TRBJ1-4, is SQTIHQWPATLVQPVGSPLSLECTVEGTSNPNLYWYRQAAGRGLQLLFYSVGIGQISSEVPQNLSASRPQDRQFILSSKKLLLSDSGFYLCAWSVLWGEREKLFFGSGTQLSVL.

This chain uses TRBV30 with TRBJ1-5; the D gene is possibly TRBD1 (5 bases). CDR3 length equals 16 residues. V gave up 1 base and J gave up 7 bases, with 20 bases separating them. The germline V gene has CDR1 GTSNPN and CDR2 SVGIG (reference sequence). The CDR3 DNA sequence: TGTGCCTGGAGTGCGCAGGGTCTGTTAATCGGCCAGCCCCAGCATTTT. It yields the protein CAWSAQGLLIGQPQHF.

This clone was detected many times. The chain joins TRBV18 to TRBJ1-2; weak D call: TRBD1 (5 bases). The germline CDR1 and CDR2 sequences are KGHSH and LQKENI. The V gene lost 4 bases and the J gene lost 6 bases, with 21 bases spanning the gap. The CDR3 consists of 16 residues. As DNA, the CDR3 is TGTGCCAGCTCACAGAATCAGGGACTATCACAGGATGGCTACACCTTC. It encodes CASSQNQGLSQDGYTF.

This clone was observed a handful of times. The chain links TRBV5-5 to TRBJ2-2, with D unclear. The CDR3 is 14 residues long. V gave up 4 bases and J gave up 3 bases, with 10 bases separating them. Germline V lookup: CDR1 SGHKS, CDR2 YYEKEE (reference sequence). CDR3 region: CASSALRDTGELFF. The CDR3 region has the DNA TGTGCCAGCAGCGCACTACGGGACACCGGGGAGCTGTTTTTT.

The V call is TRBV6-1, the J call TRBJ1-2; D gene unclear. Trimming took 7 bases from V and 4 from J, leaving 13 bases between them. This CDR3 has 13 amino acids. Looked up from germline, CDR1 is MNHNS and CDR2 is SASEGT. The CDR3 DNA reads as TGTGCCAGCACTCCACCGGGTGCCTATGGCTACACCTTC. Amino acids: CASTPPGAYGYTF.

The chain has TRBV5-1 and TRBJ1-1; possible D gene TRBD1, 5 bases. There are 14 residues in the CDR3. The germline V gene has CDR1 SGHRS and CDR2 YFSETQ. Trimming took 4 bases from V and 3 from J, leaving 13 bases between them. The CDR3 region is CASSVRVKDTEAFF. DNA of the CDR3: TGCGCCAGCAGCGTCAGGGTTAAGGACACTGAAGCTTTCTTT.

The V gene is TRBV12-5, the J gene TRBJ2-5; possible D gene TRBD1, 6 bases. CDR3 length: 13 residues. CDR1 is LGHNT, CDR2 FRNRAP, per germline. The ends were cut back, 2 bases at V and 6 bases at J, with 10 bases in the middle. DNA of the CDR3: TGTGCTAGTGGTTTGAGTCAGGGGAAGACCCAGTACTTC. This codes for CASGLSQGKTQYF.

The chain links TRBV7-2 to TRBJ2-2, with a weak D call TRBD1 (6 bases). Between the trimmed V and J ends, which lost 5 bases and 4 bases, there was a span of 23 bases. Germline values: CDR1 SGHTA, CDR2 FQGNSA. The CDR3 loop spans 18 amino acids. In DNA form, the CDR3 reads TGTGCCAGCAGCCCACCAAATTCCAGGGGAAGGAGCACCGGGGAGCTGTTTTTT. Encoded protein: CASSPPNSRGRSTGELFF.

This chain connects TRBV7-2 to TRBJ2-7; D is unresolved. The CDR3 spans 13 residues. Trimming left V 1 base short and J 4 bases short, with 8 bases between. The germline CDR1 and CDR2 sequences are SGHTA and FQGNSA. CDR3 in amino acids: CASSLVGPYEQYF. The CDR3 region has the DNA TGTGCCAGCAGCTTAGTCGGCCCGTACGAGCAGTACTTC.

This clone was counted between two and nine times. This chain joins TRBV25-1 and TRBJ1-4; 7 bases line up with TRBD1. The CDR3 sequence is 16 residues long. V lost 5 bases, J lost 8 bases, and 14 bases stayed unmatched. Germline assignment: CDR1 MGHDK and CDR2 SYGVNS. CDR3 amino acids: CASSPFDRAQGEKLFF. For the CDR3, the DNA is TGTGCCAGCAGTCCCTTCGACAGGGCCCAGGGGGAAAAACTGTTTTTT.

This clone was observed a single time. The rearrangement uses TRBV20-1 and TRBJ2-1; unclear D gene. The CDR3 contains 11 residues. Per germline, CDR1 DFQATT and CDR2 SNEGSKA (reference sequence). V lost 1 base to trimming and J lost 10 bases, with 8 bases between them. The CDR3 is CSARGGVEQFF. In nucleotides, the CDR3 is TGCAGTGCTAGAGGCGGCGTAGAGCAGTTCTTC.

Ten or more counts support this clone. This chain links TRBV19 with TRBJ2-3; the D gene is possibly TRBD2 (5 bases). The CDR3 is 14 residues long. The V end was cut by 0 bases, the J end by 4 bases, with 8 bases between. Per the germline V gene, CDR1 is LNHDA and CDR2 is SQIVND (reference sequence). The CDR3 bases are TGTGCCAGTAGTATAGACTGGAGGTCAGATACGCAGTATTTT. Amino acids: CASSIDWRSDTQYF.

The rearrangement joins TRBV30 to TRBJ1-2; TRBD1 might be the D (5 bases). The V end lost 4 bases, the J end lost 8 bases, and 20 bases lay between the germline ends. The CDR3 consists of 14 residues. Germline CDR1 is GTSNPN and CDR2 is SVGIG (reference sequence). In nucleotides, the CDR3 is TGTGCCTGGAAATTCGCCACGACTGGGGGAGGCTACACCTTC. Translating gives CAWKFATTGGGYTF.

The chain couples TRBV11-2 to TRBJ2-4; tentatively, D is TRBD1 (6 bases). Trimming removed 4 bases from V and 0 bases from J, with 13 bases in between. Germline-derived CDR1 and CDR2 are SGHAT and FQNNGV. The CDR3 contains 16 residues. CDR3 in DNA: TGTGCCAGCAGCTCCCGACAGGTTCTAGCCAAAAACATTCAGTACTTC. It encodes CASSSRQVLAKNIQYF. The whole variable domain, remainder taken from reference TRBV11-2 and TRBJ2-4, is EAGVAQSPRYKIIEKRQSVAFWCNPISGHATLYWYQQILGQGPKLLIQFQNNGVVDDSQLPKDRFSAERLKGVDSTLKIQPAKLEDSAVYLCASSSRQVLAKNIQYFGAGTRLSVL.

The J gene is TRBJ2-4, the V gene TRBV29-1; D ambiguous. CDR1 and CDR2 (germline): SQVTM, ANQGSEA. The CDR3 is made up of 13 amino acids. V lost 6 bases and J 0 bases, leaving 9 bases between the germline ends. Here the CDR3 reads CSVLGLAKNIQYF. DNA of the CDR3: TGCAGCGTCCTAGGGTTAGCCAAAAACATTCAGTACTTC.

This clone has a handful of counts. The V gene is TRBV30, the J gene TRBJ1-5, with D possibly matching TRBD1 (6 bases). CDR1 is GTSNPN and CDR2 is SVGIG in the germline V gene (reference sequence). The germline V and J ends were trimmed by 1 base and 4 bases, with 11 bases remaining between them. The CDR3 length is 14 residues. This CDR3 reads CAWSGQAGNQPQHF. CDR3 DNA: TGTGCCTGGAGTGGACAGGCGGGTAATCAGCCCCAGCATTTT.

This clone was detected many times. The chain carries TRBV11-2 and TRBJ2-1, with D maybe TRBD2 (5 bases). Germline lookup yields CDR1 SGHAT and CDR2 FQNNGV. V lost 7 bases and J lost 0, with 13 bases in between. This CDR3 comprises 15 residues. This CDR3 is CASTQAVSSYNEQFF. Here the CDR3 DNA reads TGTGCCAGCACCCAAGCGGTTAGCTCCTACAATGAGCAGTTCTTC.

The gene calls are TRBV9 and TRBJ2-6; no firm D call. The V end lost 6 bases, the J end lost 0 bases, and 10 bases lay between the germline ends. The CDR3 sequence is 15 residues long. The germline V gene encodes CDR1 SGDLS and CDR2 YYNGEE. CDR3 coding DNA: TGTGCCAGCACCCTCGTGGGCTCTGGGGCCAACGTCCTGACTTTC. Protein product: CASTLVGSGANVLTF.